The clone carrying this T cell receptor (beta chain) was recorded at least ten times. Its antigen is as yet unknown. Per the germline V gene, CDR1 is KGHDR and CDR2 is SFDVKD. CDR3 length: 16 amino acids. Trimming at V came to 3 bases and at J to 7 bases, leaving 9 bases not matched to a gene. The sample belongs to a study of breast tumors, draining lymph nodes, adjacent tissues. Broader study findings: The data were judged consistent with most tumor T cells coming from lymph node and expanding in tumor. Compared with lymph nodes, tumors were less diverse; compared with nontumor tissue, more. Luminal-like breast cancer showed significantly greater tumor-nontumor repertoire similarity than basal-like breast cancer did.

From the multiplex PCR reads, TCRdb called clonotypes with MiXCR, one entry per CDR3 protein. The sample includes about 270,000 distinct CDR3 sequences, 30% of them seen just once. Axillary draining lymph nodes of breast cancer patients supplied the node samples. Sequencing was done on a sample of axillary lymph node tissue. The V gene is TRBV24-1, the J gene TRBJ1-2, with 11 bases matching TRBD1. This receptor was obtained from a female donor with breast cancer. Some clones in this sample may be carry-over from other donors' samples. The CDR3: CATSDAPDRGPGGYTF. The CDR3 DNA reads as TGTGCCACCAGTGATGCCCCGGACAGGGGGCCAGGTGGCTACACCTTC.